These T cell receptor beta chains were read from a single sample in a study of blood T cell repertoires in COVID-19. The assay was immunoSEQ multiplex PCR, and TCRdb's table has in-frame clones only and misses some. The table has a few hundred thousand clones, about nine tenths seen once. Sequenced: peripheral blood. The receptors were sampled from a man aged 45 to 65 with acute or convalescent COVID-19. CDR3s include the opening cysteine and the closing phenylalanine or tryptophan. The D gene is left open where the match is weak. Only some rows state a clone size, as once, few, many or a class for expanded clones.

abundance,len,d_gene,v_gene,j_gene,CDR3aa,CDR3nt
.,12,.,TRBV11-3,TRBJ2-1,CASSEVDNEQFF,TGTGCCAGCAGCGAGGTAGACAATGAGCAGTTCTTC
.,16,.,TRBV7-8,TRBJ1-3,CASSLVQLSSGNTIYF,TGTGCCAGCAGCTTAGTGCAATTGAGCTCTGGAAACACCATATATTTT
.,15,TRBD1,TRBV15,TRBJ2-7,CATSPGQAGTYEQYF,TGTGCCACCAGCCCAGGACAGGCCGGTACCTACGAGCAGTACTTC
.,12,.,TRBV25-1,TRBJ1-2,CASSESFRGYTF,TGTGCCAGCAGTGAGAGCTTCCGGGGCTACACCTTC
.,14,TRBD1,TRBV10-1,TRBJ2-2,CASARQGNTGELFF,TGCGCCAGCGCAAGACAGGGGAACACCGGGGAGCTGTTTTTT
.,14,TRBD1,TRBV5-1,TRBJ2-7,CASSPGGQGAEQYF,TGCGCCAGCAGCCCGGGAGGACAGGGGGCCGAGCAGTACTTC
.,15,TRBD1,TRBV3-1/TRBV3-2,TRBJ1-3,CASSRMTGFGNTIYF,TGTGCCAGCAGCAGAATGACAGGGTTTGGAAACACCATATATTTT
once,16,TRBD2,TRBV25-1,TRBJ2-2,CASSASGTSGVGELFF,TGTGCCAGCAGTGCATCCGGGACTAGCGGGGTCGGGGAGCTGTTTTTT
.,14,.,TRBV7-2,TRBJ1-1,CASSFFLRGTEAFF,TGTGCCAGCAGCTTCTTCCTCAGGGGCACTGAAGCTTTCTTT
.,14,.,TRBV11-2,TRBJ1-1,CASSSVGGNTEAFF,TGTGCCAGCAGCTCCGTCGGGGGGAACACTGAAGCTTTCTTT
few,15,.,TRBV9,TRBJ1-2,CASSVAGVNNYGYTF,TGTGCCAGCAGCGTCGCCGGGGTTAATAACTATGGCTACACCTTC
once,16,TRBD2,TRBV6-1,TRBJ2-2,CASSERGSGSTGELFF,TGTGCCAGCAGTGAAAGGGGTAGCGGGAGCACCGGGGAGCTGTTTTTT
once,17,.,TRBV27,TRBJ2-1,CASSGNGRQGYDNEQFF,TGTGCCAGTAGCGGTAATGGGCGACAGGGCTATGACAATGAGCAGTTCTTC
.,15,.,TRBV14,TRBJ1-3,CASSQFRTSGNTIYF,TGTGCCAGCAGCCAATTCCGGACATCTGGAAACACCATATATTTT
.,17,TRBD1,TRBV29-1,TRBJ1-1,CSVRSRDRGLVNTEAFF,TGCAGCGTCCGTTCCCGGGACAGGGGGCTGGTGAACACTGAAGCTTTCTTT
.,16,TRBD1,TRBV7-9,TRBJ1-4,CASSSRDRGLNEKLFF,TGTGCCAGCAGCTCGAGAGACAGGGGGCTTAATGAAAAACTGTTTTTT
few,13,.,TRBV12-3/TRBV12-4,TRBJ1-3,CASRRGSGNTIYF,TGTGCCAGCAGAAGGGGCTCTGGAAACACCATATATTTT
.,14,TRBD1,TRBV5-6,TRBJ1-6,CASSLQGESKSLHF,TGTGCCAGCAGCTTGCAGGGGGAGAGTAAATCCCTCCACTTT
.,15,.,TRBV11-2,TRBJ1-2,CASSLGGRGVYGYTF,TGTGCCAGCAGCTTAGGGGGCAGGGGCGTCTATGGCTACACCTTC
once,16,TRBD1,TRBV6-1,TRBJ1-3,CASSAQGEAGLDTIYF,TGTGCCAGCAGTGCACAGGGGGAAGCCGGTTTGGACACCATATATTTT
.,19,TRBD1,TRBV4-2,TRBJ2-6,CASSLTLGQGLPGANVLTF,TGTGCCAGCAGCCTAACGTTGGGACAGGGGCTGCCTGGGGCCAACGTCCTGACTTTC
.,15,.,TRBV7-3,TRBJ2-1,CASTLDSTFYNEQFF,TGTGCCAGCACCCTGGACAGCACGTTTTACAATGAGCAGTTCTTC
.,14,TRBD2,TRBV6-1,TRBJ2-7,CASKNLAEPYEQYF,TGTGCCAGCAAGAACCTAGCGGAACCTTACGAGCAGTACTTC
.,14,TRBD1,TRBV4-2,TRBJ1-1,CASSPPDRYTEAFF,TGTGCCAGCAGCCCCCCGGACAGGTACACTGAAGCTTTCTTT
.,20,TRBD2,TRBV20-1,TRBJ2-1,CSASQRGDLMSLYSYNEQFF,TGCAGTGCTAGTCAGCGGGGGGACCTCATGAGCCTTTACTCCTACAATGAGCAGTTCTTC
.,15,TRBD1,TRBV5-1,TRBJ2-5,CASSRGQGSQETQYF,TGCGCCAGCAGCCGCGGACAGGGGAGTCAAGAGACCCAGTACTTC
.,16,TRBD1,TRBV6-5,TRBJ1-2,CASSSPGTASNYGYTF,TGTGCCAGCAGTTCCCCCGGGACAGCCTCTAACTATGGCTACACCTTC
.,14,TRBD1,TRBV6-1,TRBJ1-2,CASGDRGWDYGYTF,TGTGCCAGCGGTGACAGGGGTTGGGACTATGGCTACACCTTC
.,13,.,TRBV25-1,TRBJ1-6,CASSESGNSPLHF,TGTGCCAGCAGTGAATCGGGAAATTCACCCCTCCACTTT
.,12,.,TRBV18,TRBJ1-2,CASTLNRDDYTF,TGTGCCAGCACTTTAAACAGGGACGACTACACCTTC
.,17,TRBD2,TRBV5-1,TRBJ2-3,CASSLGGRAGRTDTQYF,TGCGCCAGCAGCTTGGGAGGCAGAGCGGGGAGGACAGATACGCAGTATTTT
.,17,TRBD1,TRBV10-3,TRBJ1-3,CAISEAPGTGVGNTIYF,TGTGCCATCAGTGAGGCCCCCGGGACAGGGGTAGGAAACACCATATATTTT
.,15,.,TRBV5-1,TRBJ1-1,CASSLVAGSRTEAFF,TGCGCCAGCAGCTTGGTAGCGGGATCGCGCACTGAAGCTTTCTTT
few,15,.,TRBV5-1,TRBJ2-2,CASSGGNSNTGELFF,TGCGCCAGCAGCGGGGGCAATTCGAACACCGGGGAGCTGTTTTTT
.,15,TRBD1,TRBV5-4,TRBJ1-2,CASSLAPTGAYGYTF,TGTGCCAGCAGCTTGGCCCCGACAGGGGCCTATGGCTACACCTTC
.,16,TRBD1,TRBV2,TRBJ2-5,CASSPWDRGPRETQYF,TGTGCCAGCAGTCCATGGGACAGGGGGCCTCGAGAGACCCAGTACTTC
.,15,.,TRBV27,TRBJ1-5,CASSLSWHLNQPQHF,TGTGCCAGCAGTTTATCGTGGCACCTCAATCAGCCCCAGCATTTT
.,15,.,TRBV6-5,TRBJ1-1,CASSTTGWMNTEAFF,TGTGCCAGCAGCACTACAGGGTGGATGAACACTGAAGCTTTCTTT
.,12,.,TRBV21-1,TRBJ2-7,CAALVTFYEQYF,TGTGCCGCCTTAGTGACTTTCTACGAGCAGTACTTC
once,17,.,TRBV7-8,TRBJ1-6,CASSFSGTYSYNSPLHF,TGTGCCAGCAGCTTCTCCGGGACATACTCCTATAATTCACCCCTCCACTTT
.,13,TRBD1,TRBV12-3/TRBV12-4,TRBJ1-2,CASSSQGVGGYTF,TGTGCCAGCAGTTCACAGGGGGTGGGTGGCTACACCTTC
.,15,TRBD1,TRBV29-1,TRBJ2-1,CSFAAPTGGRAEQFF,TGCAGCTTCGCGGCACCGACAGGGGGCAGGGCTGAGCAGTTCTTC
.,16,TRBD2,TRBV2,TRBJ2-5,CASILGTSGGRETQYF,TGTGCCAGCATATTAGGGACTAGCGGTGGGAGGGAGACCCAGTACTTC
.,16,TRBD1,TRBV5-1,TRBJ1-2,CASSLVGTGANYGYTF,TGCGCCAGCAGCTTGGTTGGGACAGGAGCTAACTATGGCTACACCTTC
.,15,.,TRBV19,TRBJ2-2,CASSLEGRTTGELFF,TGTGCCAGTAGTCTCGAGGGTAGGACGACCGGGGAGCTGTTTTTT
.,13,.,TRBV30,TRBJ1-1,CAWSDQGYTEAFF,TGTGCCTGGAGTGACCAGGGGTACACTGAAGCTTTCTTT
.,14,TRBD1,TRBV2,TRBJ1-2,CAITYRTGQNGYTF,TGTGCCATCACATACCGGACAGGACAAAATGGCTACACCTTC
.,16,.,TRBV5-4,TRBJ1-2,CASSRGGEPLIYGYTF,TGTGCCAGCAGCCGGGGTGGGGAGCCACTGATCTATGGCTACACCTTC
.,17,TRBD1,TRBV15,TRBJ1-4,CATSSGTGGFPNEKLFF,TGTGCCACCAGCAGCGGGACAGGGGGGTTCCCTAATGAAAAACTGTTTTTT
few,15,.,TRBV7-2,TRBJ2-5,CASSFQVGSQETQYF,TGTGCCAGCAGCTTCCAAGTTGGGAGCCAAGAGACCCAGTACTTC
.,14,.,TRBV6-5,TRBJ1-6,CATKPGSKWSPLHF,TGTGCCACCAAACCGGGATCCAAGTGGTCACCCCTCCACTTT
few,16,.,TRBV5-6,TRBJ1-5,CASSLGQVISNQPQHF,TGTGCCAGCAGCTTGGGGCAGGTAATTAGCAATCAGCCCCAGCATTTT
.,13,.,TRBV5-1,TRBJ1-2,CASSLGQGIGYTF,TGCGCCAGCAGCTTGGGGCAGGGTATTGGCTACACCTTC
once,15,TRBD2,TRBV19,TRBJ2-3,CASSGTRPLMNTQYF,TGTGCCAGTAGCGGGACTAGGCCCTTAATGAATACGCAGTATTTT
.,13,TRBD1,TRBV10-3,TRBJ1-2,CAIKRQGALGYTF,TGTGCCATCAAAAGACAGGGGGCGCTGGGCTACACCTTC